This T cell receptor beta chain is from a study of blood T cell repertoires in COVID-19. At the level of the study: The United States, Italy and Spain supplied acute and convalescent COVID-19 samples. T cells, B-cell-depleted T cells, or PBMCs supplied cDNA or gDNA.

The ends were cut back, 4 bases at V and 1 base at J, with 10 bases in the middle. This CDR3 comprises 14 residues. Germline V lookup: CDR1 LNHDA, CDR2 SQIVND (reference sequence). As handled by the study authors: The assay estimated nucleated cells by amplifying reference gene primers. Clones were sequenced by immunoSEQ multiplex PCR, and TCRdb holds only the in-frame ones, with some missing. Clonal size and the V and J genes are those of that table, whereas D and trimming came from the DNA. Of some 100,000 clones listed, more than 75% are singletons. The TCR comes from an elderly woman with active COVID-19. The chain uses TRBV19 and TRBJ1-1; D unresolved. Sequenced input: peripheral blood. CDR3 nucleotides: TGTGCCAGTAGTACCGGGTTAAGGAACACTGAAGCTTTCTTT. Its protein product is CASSTGLRNTEAFF.